These 4 T cell receptor beta chains originate from one sample sequenced in a study of T cells in Graves' hyperthyroidism and ophthalmopathy. Authors of the study amplified TCR beta CDR3 regions from RNA transcripts. A first-round RT-PCR of the TCR CDR3 used the HTBI primer set. TCRdb analysed the multiplex PCR reads with MiXCR anew, one entry per CDR3 protein. The sample lists a few hundred thousand distinct CDR3 sequences; 20% to 30% were seen once. The sequencing input was blood. These receptors were obtained from a man aged 50 to 60 with Graves' hyperthyroidism.

The chain joins TRBV3-1 to TRBJ2-7, with 11 bases aligning to TRBD1. The CDR3 sequence is 16 residues long. V lost 1 base, J lost 6 bases, and 8 bases stayed unmatched. CDR1 and CDR2 (germline): LGHDT, YNNKEL (reference sequence). In DNA, the CDR3 is TGTGCCAGCAGCCAAGTCACCGGGACAGGGGGTGGCGAGCAGTACTTC. This gives the protein CASSQVTGTGGGEQYF.

The chain employs TRBV11-2 and TRBJ1-3; 10 bases line up with TRBD1. Germline V gives CDR1 SGHAT, CDR2 FQNNGV. J was trimmed by 11 bases and V by 5 bases; bases with no gene match: 12. The CDR3 totals 15 residues. The CDR3 region is CASSVTGGNLWAIYF. CDR3 sequence (DNA): TGTGCCAGCAGCGTGACAGGGGGCAATCTTTGGGCCATATATTTT.

The rearrangement joins TRBV2 to TRBJ2-5; the match to TRBD1 covers 7 bases. The CDR3 totals 16 residues. Germline assignment: CDR1 SNHLY and CDR2 FYNNEI. Trimming removed 6 bases from V and 2 bases from J; junction bases left unmatched: 12. This CDR3 reads CASRAGGSVSQETQYF. Written as DNA, the CDR3 is TGTGCCAGCAGGGCAGGGGGAAGTGTATCTCAAGAGACCCAGTACTTC.

Note on this clonotype: At one boundary the junction diverges from the germline segment, which might be a read error. The chain uses TRBV3-1 and TRBJ2-1; 9 nucleotides match TRBD1. Germline loops: CDR1 LGHDT, CDR2 YNNKEL (reference sequence). This CDR3 has 15 amino acids. The CDR3 DNA reads TGTGCCAGCCGGACCGGGACAGGGTCCTCCAATGAGCAGTTCTTC. This sequence encodes CASRTGTGSSNEQFF.